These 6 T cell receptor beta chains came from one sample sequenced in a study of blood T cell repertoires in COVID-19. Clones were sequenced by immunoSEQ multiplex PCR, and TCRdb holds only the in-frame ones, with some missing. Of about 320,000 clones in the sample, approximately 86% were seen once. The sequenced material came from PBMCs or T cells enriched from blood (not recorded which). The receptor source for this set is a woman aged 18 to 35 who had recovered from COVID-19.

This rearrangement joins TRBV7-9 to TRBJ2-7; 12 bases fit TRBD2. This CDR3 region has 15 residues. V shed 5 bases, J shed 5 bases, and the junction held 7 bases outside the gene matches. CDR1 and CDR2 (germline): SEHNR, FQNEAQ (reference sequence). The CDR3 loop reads CASSVRLAGVNEQYF. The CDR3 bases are TGTGCCAGCAGCGTACGACTAGCGGGAGTCAACGAGCAGTACTTC.

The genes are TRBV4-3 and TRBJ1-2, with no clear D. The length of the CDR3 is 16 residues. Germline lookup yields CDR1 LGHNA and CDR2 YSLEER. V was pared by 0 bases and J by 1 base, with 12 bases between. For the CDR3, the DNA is TGCGCCAGCAGCCAAGATAACACAGCCGTTAACTATGGCTACACCTTC. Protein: CASSQDNTAVNYGYTF.

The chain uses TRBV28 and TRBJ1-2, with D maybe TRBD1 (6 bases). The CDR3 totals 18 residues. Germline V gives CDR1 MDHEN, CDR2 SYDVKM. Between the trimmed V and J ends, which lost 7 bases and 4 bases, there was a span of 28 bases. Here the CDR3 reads CASTRTWGRGPLSYGYTF. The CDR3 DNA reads TGTGCCAGCACCCGAACCTGGGGCAGGGGCCCTTTGAGCTATGGCTACACCTTC.

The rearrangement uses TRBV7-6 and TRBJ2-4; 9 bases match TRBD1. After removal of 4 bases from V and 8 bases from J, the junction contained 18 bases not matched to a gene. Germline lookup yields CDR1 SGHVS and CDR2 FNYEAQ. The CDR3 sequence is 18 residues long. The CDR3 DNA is TGTGCCAGCAGCTCAACACCCTACAGGGGGCCGATGAGCGACATTCAGTACTTC. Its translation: CASSSTPYRGPMSDIQYF.

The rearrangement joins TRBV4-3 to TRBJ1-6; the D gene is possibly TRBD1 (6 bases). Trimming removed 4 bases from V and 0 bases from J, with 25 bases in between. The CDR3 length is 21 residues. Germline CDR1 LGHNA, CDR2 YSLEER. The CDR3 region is CASSPHLMLDRHSSYNSPLHF. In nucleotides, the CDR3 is TGCGCCAGCAGCCCACACCTCATGCTAGACAGGCATAGCTCCTATAATTCACCCCTCCACTTT.

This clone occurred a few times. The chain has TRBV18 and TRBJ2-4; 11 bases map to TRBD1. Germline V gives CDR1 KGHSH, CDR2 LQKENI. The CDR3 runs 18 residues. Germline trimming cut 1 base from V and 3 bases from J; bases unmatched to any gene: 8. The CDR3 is CASSPLGQGALSKNIQYF. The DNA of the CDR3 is TGTGCCAGCTCACCACTCGGACAGGGGGCGTTGAGCAAAAACATTCAGTACTTC. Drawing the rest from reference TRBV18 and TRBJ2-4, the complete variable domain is NAGVMQNPRHLVRRRGQEARLRCSPMKGHSHVYWYRQLPEEGLKFMVYLQKENIIDESGMPKERFSAEFPKEGPSILRIQQVVRGDSAAYFCASSPLGQGALSKNIQYFGAGTRLSVL.